This T cell receptor (beta chain) was captured in a study of blood T cell repertoires in COVID-19. Study summary: Italy, Spain and the United States were the sources of the convalescent and acute COVID-19 samples. Sources were T cells, B-cell-depleted T cells, or PBMCs; the material itself was cDNA or gDNA.

Trimming pared 1 base from V and 1 base from J, leaving 7 bases between. This CDR3 is 14 amino acids long. Germline assignment: CDR1 MNHEY and CDR2 SVGEGT. Some clones are missing from TCRdb's copy, which holds only in-frame ones; the method was immunoSEQ multiplex PCR. Of around 160,000 clones listed, about 90% are singletons. The V gene is TRBV6-2 or TRBV6-3, the J gene TRBJ2-5; D perhaps matches TRBD1 (5 bases). Sequenced input: peripheral blood. This TCR derives from a human donor in a cohort sampled during active COVID-19. CDR3 sequence reads: CASSYLGAQETQYF. The CDR3 DNA reads as TGTGCCAGCAGTTACTTAGGGGCCCAAGAGACCCAGTACTTC.